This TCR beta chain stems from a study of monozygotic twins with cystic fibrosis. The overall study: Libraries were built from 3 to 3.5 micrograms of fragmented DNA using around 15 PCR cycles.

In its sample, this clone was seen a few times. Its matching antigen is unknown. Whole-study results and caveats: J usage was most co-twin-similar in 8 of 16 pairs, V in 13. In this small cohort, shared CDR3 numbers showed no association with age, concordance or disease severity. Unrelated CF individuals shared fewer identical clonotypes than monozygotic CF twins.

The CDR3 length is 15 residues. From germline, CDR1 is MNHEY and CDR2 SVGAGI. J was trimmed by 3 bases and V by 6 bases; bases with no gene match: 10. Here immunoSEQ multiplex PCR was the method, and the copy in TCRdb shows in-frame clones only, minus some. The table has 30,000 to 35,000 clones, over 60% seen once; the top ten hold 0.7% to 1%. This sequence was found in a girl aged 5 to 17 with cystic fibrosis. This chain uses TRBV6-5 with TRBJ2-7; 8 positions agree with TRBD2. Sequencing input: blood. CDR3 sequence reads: CASSPVREAIYEQYV. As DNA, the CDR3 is TGTGCCAGCAGCCCCGTGCGGGAGGCGATCTACGAGCAGTACGTC.